The 27 T cell receptor beta chains in this list originate from one sample, sequenced in a study of blood T cell repertoires in COVID-19. Profiled with immunoSEQ multiplex PCR; TCRdb holds only in-frame clones, not every one. This table has more than 400,000 clones, over 75% appearing once. The material sequenced was peripheral blood. These receptors all stem from a human donor in a cohort sampled during active COVID-19.

The chain uses TRBV6-5 and TRBJ1-2, with D tentatively TRBD1 (6 bases). The CDR3 is 15 residues long. V lost 7 bases, J lost 3 bases, and 18 bases lay in between. Germline CDR1 is MNHEY and CDR2 is SVGAGI. CDR3 loop: CASNSRQGQYYGYTF. The CDR3 region has the DNA TGTGCCAGCAACAGCCGTCAGGGGCAATACTATGGCTACACCTTC.

The chain has TRBV20-1 and TRBJ2-5; possibly TRBD2 for D (5 bases). V lost 3 bases, J lost 5 bases, and 13 bases lay in between. The CDR3 contains 13 residues. Germline V lookup: CDR1 DFQATT, CDR2 SNEGSKA (reference sequence). The CDR3 sequence: CSASGPPGETQYF. The CDR3 nucleotides are TGCAGTGCTAGTGGACCACCGGGGGAGACCCAGTACTTC.

The genes are TRBV29-1 and TRBJ2-3; 7 positions match TRBD1. V lost 3 bases, J lost 2 bases, and 11 bases stayed unmatched. CDR3 length: 16 residues. The germline gives CDR1 SQVTM, CDR2 ANQGSEA. The CDR3 DNA reads as TGCAGCGTTGAGAAAAAAGGGACAGAACCCACAGATACGCAGTATTTT. This sequence encodes CSVEKKGTEPTDTQYF.

V and J are TRBV7-8 and TRBJ1-6, with D unclear. Germline V gene lookup returns CDR1 SGHVS and CDR2 FQNEAQ. The CDR3 has 15 residues. V dropped 1 base and J dropped 10 bases, with 14 bases sitting between them. The CDR3 sequence is CASSLGPGIGSPLHF. Here the CDR3 DNA reads TGTGCCAGCAGCTTAGGACCGGGGATTGGGTCACCCCTCCACTTT.

This chain connects TRBV9 to TRBJ2-7, with TRBD2 identical over 13 bases. Germline V CDR1 and CDR2: SGDLS, YYNGEE. The trim removed 3 bases at V and 4 bases at J, leaving 4 bases unmatched. This CDR3 is 15 amino acids long. CDR3 in amino acids: CASSGGTSGTYEQYF. The DNA for the CDR3 is TGTGCCAGCAGCGGGGGGACTAGCGGGACTTACGAGCAGTACTTC.

This clone was counted a single time. The chain employs TRBV29-1 and TRBJ2-7, with TRBD1 as a possible D gene (6 bases). The CDR3 spans 12 residues. Germline CDR1 and CDR2: SQVTM and ANQGSEA. The V gene lost 4 bases and the J gene lost 2 bases, with 9 bases spanning the gap. The CDR3 loop reads CSVGTGPYEQYF. Written as DNA, the CDR3 is TGCAGCGTTGGAACAGGGCCCTACGAGCAGTACTTC.

This clone was counted a single time. The V and J genes are TRBV5-4 and TRBJ2-3, with TRBD2 identical over 12 bases. Trimming cost V 2 bases and J 6 bases; bases outside gene matches: 10. The CDR3 is 17 amino acids. Per germline, CDR1 SGHNT and CDR2 YYREEE (reference sequence). CDR3 DNA sequence: TGTGCCAGCAGCTTCCTCAGGACTAGCGGGGCGGCGGATACGCAGTATTTT. Translated, it gives CASSFLRTSGAADTQYF. Full variable domain (outside the CDR3, taken from reference TRBV5-4 and TRBJ2-3): ETGVTQSPTHLIKTRGQQVTLRCSSQSGHNTVSWYQQALGQGPQFIFQYYREEENGRGNFPPRFSGLQFPNYSSELNVNALELDDSALYLCASSFLRTSGAADTQYFGPGTRLTVL.

The chain couples TRBV6-6 to TRBJ2-7; 8 nucleotides match TRBD1. The CDR3 consists of 14 residues. Looked up from germline, CDR1 is MNHNY and CDR2 is SVGAGI (reference sequence). The J segment lost 6 bases and the V segment lost 4 bases, leaving 8 bases of the junction unmatched. In nucleotides, the CDR3 is TGTGCCAGCAGTTTGAAACAGGGGGAATCCGAGCAGTACTTC. Amino acid sequence: CASSLKQGESEQYF.

This clone was counted only a few times. The chain carries TRBV27 and TRBJ2-2; the D is unclear. Looked up from germline, CDR1 is MNHEY and CDR2 is SMNVEV (reference sequence). This CDR3 is 13 amino acids long. The V end was cut by 6 bases, the J end by 6 bases, with 11 bases between. The DNA of the CDR3 is TGTGCCAGCAGGTCCGGCCGGGCCGGGGAGCTGTTTTTT. It encodes CASRSGRAGELFF.

This chain connects TRBV30 to TRBJ1-1; 7 bases line up with TRBD1. The CDR3 is 14 amino acids. Germline V gene sequence: CDR1 GTSNPN, CDR2 SVGIG (reference sequence). V lost 1 base, J lost 4 bases, and 6 bases stayed unmatched. The CDR3 DNA is TGTGCCTGGAGTGGAGGGGGCGATGGCACTGAAGCTTTCTTT. The encoded protein is CAWSGGGDGTEAFF.

J is TRBJ2-1 and V is TRBV10-3; perhaps TRBD2 as D (7 bases). This CDR3 has 16 residues. V lost 0 bases to trimming and J lost 4 bases, with 13 bases between them. CDR1 is ENHRY, CDR2 SYGVKD, per germline. CDR3 bases: TGTGCCATCAGTGAGTCGAGGGGGGGGCTATACAATGAGCAGTTCTTC. Translation: CAISESRGGLYNEQFF.

The chain joins TRBV9 to TRBJ1-2, with 7 bases lining up with TRBD1. The germline V gene encodes CDR1 SGDLS and CDR2 YYNGEE. The ends lost 3 bases at V and 1 base at J; junction bases unmatched: 6. The CDR3 consists of 15 residues. This chain's CDR3 is CASSAGGQGNYGYTF. The CDR3 DNA reads as TGTGCCAGCAGCGCAGGGGGGCAGGGTAACTATGGCTACACCTTC.

This clone has just a few counts. This sequence joins TRBV5-1 and TRBJ1-1; possible D gene TRBD1, 6 bases. Per the germline V gene, CDR1 is SGHRS and CDR2 is YFSETQ. The V end lost 4 bases, the J end lost 0 bases, and 16 bases lay between the germline ends. This CDR3 is built from 16 residues. DNA of the CDR3: TGCGCCAGCAGCCCACGCCCCCGGACAGTGAACACTGAAGCTTTCTTT. Translation: CASSPRPRTVNTEAFF.

This chain uses TRBV6-5 with TRBJ2-1; 9 nucleotides match TRBD1. The CDR3 has 12 amino acids. CDR1 and CDR2 from the germline V gene are MNHEY and SVGAGI. Losses at the gene ends were 6 bases for V and 12 bases for J; bases not matched to a gene: 6. The CDR3 nucleotides read TGTGCCAGCAGGCCGGGACAGGGTGTGCAGTTCTTC. Translation gives CASRPGQGVQFF.

This clone has only one observation. The V and J genes are TRBV6-1 and TRBJ2-1, with 8 bases fitting TRBD2. CDR3 length: 18 residues. CDR1 MNHNS and CDR2 SASEGT come from the germline V gene. V was pared by 0 bases and J by 0 bases, with 7 bases of the junction left unmatched. CDR3 DNA sequence: TGTGCCAGCAGTGAAGCGCTTACAGCGGGAGTCTCCTACAATGAGCAGTTCTTC. Its translation is CASSEALTAGVSYNEQFF.

The chain has TRBV7-2 and TRBJ1-3; D gene uncertain. There are 15 residues in the CDR3. The V and J ends lost 5 bases and 0 bases respectively, with 11 bases between them. Germline V lookup: CDR1 SGHTA, CDR2 FQGNSA. CDR3 DNA sequence: TGTGCCAGCAGCCTGGGAGGGTTCTCTGGAAACACCATATATTTT. Amino acids: CASSLGGFSGNTIYF.

The chain carries TRBV3-1 (or the pseudogene TRBV3-2) and TRBJ1-2; maybe TRBD1 (5 bases). The CDR3 has 13 amino acids. The ends were cut back, 5 bases at V and 8 bases at J, with 15 bases in the middle. Germline lookup yields CDR1 LGHDT and CDR2 YNNKEL (reference sequence). CDR3 loop: CASSGEQGHGYTF. DNA of the CDR3: TGTGCCAGCAGCGGAGAGCAGGGTCACGGCTACACCTTC.

The J gene is TRBJ2-1, the V gene TRBV24-1; D is possibly TRBD2 (6 bases). From germline, CDR1 is KGHDR and CDR2 SFDVKD. The CDR3 is 16 residues long. The germline V and J ends were trimmed by 0 bases and 4 bases, with 12 bases remaining between them. This CDR3 is CATSDLSGVGYNEQFF. CDR3 DNA sequence: TGTGCCACCAGTGATTTGTCGGGGGTAGGTTACAATGAGCAGTTCTTC.

This rearrangement joins TRBV4-3 to TRBJ2-3; a weak D match, TRBD2 (6 bases). Germline CDR1 and CDR2: LGHNA and YSLEER. The ends were cut back, 4 bases at V and 6 bases at J, with 8 bases in the middle. CDR3 size: 12 residues. CDR3 residues: CASSPAGDTQYF. CDR3 nucleotides: TGCGCCAGCAGCCCGGCGGGGGATACGCAGTATTTT.

The rearrangement joins TRBV19 to TRBJ1-2, with 9 nucleotides matching TRBD1. This CDR3 has 14 residues. V trimming: 10 bases; J trimming: 4 bases; junction bases outside the gene matches: 10. Germline V gene sequence: CDR1 LNHDA, CDR2 SQIVND (reference sequence). The CDR3 region is CATTAGQGSYGYTF. Here the CDR3 DNA reads TGTGCCACTACGGCGGGACAGGGATCCTATGGCTACACCTTC.

V is TRBV2 and J is TRBJ1-1; D gene uncertain. V gave up 6 bases and J gave up 0 bases, with 14 bases separating them. CDR3 length: 15 amino acids. CDR1 is SNHLY, CDR2 FYNNEI, per germline. In nucleotides, the CDR3 is TGTGCCAGCAGAGGACTGAACCCCGTGAACACTGAAGCTTTCTTT. Encoded protein: CASRGLNPVNTEAFF.

The chain couples TRBV24-1 to TRBJ2-5; a weak D match, TRBD2 (7 bases). Trimming stripped 5 bases from V and 5 bases from J, with 17 bases between. In germline, CDR1 is KGHDR, CDR2 SFDVKD. This CDR3 has 15 residues. The CDR3 DNA is TGTGCCACCAGTGGCGTTACGGGGGGCGGGGAGACCCAGTACTTC. It encodes CATSGVTGGGETQYF.

This clone came up a few times. The V gene is TRBV5-1, the J gene TRBJ2-2, with TRBD2 matching 9 bases. Per germline, CDR1 SGHRS and CDR2 YFSETQ. Trimming removed 7 bases from V and 4 bases from J; junction bases left unmatched: 14. This CDR3 region has 17 residues. The CDR3 bases are TGCGCCAGCCAACAGCGGCGGGAGGGCCAAGGCACCGGGGAGCTGTTTTTT. It translates to CASQQRREGQGTGELFF.

Of note for this clone: The same CDR3 can be traced to other DNA sequences in this sample. The chain is built from TRBV9 and TRBJ2-3, with 8 nucleotides matching TRBD1. The CDR3 runs 17 residues. From germline, CDR1 is SGDLS and CDR2 YYNGEE. V dropped 0 bases and J dropped 1; count of bases not matched to a gene: 7. In nucleotides, the CDR3 is TGTGCCAGCAGCGTAGCCCCCCCGGGACAGGGCACAGATACGCAGTATTTT. Translating it yields CASSVAPPGQGTDTQYF.

There are a few counts of this clone. V gene TRBV7-9 combines with J gene TRBJ2-5, with 9 bases identical to TRBD2. CDR3 size: 14 residues. The junction had 6 bases not matched to a gene; V was cut back by 5 bases and J by 5 bases. Germline V lookup: CDR1 SEHNR, CDR2 FQNEAQ (reference sequence). The CDR3 region has the DNA TGTGCCAGCAGCGTGGGACTAGCCGTGGAGACCCAGTACTTC. This translates into CASSVGLAVETQYF.

The rearrangement links TRBV7-3 to TRBJ2-1; 8 bases are a match to TRBD1. After removal of 5 bases from V and 7 bases from J, the junction contained 10 bases not matched to a gene. The CDR3 spans 15 residues. Germline V gene lookup returns CDR1 SGHTA and CDR2 FQGTGA. The chain's CDR3 is CASSPDRGNWNEQFF. CDR3 DNA sequence: TGTGCCAGCAGCCCCGACAGGGGTAATTGGAATGAGCAGTTCTTC.

This clone occurred a few times. The J gene is TRBJ2-2, the V gene TRBV5-1; 10 positions match TRBD1. CDR3 length equals 15 residues. Germline V gene data show CDR1 as SGHRS and CDR2 as YFSETQ. Trimming took 7 bases from V and 0 from J; bases not matched to a gene: 3. CDR3 residues: CASSGQGANTGELFF. The CDR3 DNA sequence: TGCGCCAGCTCCGGACAGGGGGCGAACACCGGGGAGCTGTTTTTT.